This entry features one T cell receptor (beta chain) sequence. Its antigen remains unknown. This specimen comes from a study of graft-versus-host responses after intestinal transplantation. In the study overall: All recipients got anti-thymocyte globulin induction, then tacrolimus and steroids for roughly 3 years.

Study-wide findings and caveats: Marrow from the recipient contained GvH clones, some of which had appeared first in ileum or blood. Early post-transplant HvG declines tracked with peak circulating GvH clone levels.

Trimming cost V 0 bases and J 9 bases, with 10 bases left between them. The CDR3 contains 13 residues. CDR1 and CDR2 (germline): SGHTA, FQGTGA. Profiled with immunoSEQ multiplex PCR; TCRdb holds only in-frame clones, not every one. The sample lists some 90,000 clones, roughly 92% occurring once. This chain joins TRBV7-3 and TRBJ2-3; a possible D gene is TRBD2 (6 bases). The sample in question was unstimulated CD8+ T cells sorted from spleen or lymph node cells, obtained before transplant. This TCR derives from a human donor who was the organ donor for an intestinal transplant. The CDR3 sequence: CASSLTSSDTQYF. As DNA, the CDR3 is TGTGCCAGCAGCTTAACCTCTAGCGACACGCAGTATTTT.